This TCR beta chain stems from a study of regulatory T cells in long-lasting Graves disease. For the study at large: The definition of persistent Graves' disease was over 5 years of antithyroid drugs with positive TSH receptor antibodies. Overall study results and limits: Between persistent patients, a few thousand public clonotypes were shared, exceeding the approximately 940 shared between new patients. There was favoring of TRBV28, TRBJ1-2 and TRBJ2-5 in persistent disease.

V was pared by 8 bases and J by 5 bases, with 5 bases of the junction left unmatched. The CDR3 is made up of 11 amino acids. CDR1 and CDR2 from the germline V gene are DFQATT and SNEGSKA (reference sequence). Sample time point: persistent/refractory GD, antithyroid drugs over 5 years with positive TRAb. With RNA extracted from PBMCs as input, the TCR library was made. Those enrolled as patients came out of an endocrinology department in Xi'an, China. Points on this clonotype: The antigen remains undetermined.

The authors built TCR beta libraries using iRepertoire HTBI primers and Arm-PCR of CDR3 regions. Using its own MiXCR run on the multiplex PCR reads, TCRdb lists one record per CDR3 protein. The table lists around 460,000 distinct CDR3 sequences, approximately 21% of them singletons, with less than 9% in the top ten. Here the sequenced sample was peripheral blood mononuclear cells (PBMCs), taken when the disease was refractory, from a patient treated with antithyroid drugs. This sequence originates from a female donor with Graves disease. V gene TRBV20-1 combines with J gene TRBJ2-5; 7 bases fit TRBD2. The DNA for the CDR3 is TGCAGTAGTTGGGGAGGGGAGACCCAGTACTTC. This translates into CSSWGGETQYF.